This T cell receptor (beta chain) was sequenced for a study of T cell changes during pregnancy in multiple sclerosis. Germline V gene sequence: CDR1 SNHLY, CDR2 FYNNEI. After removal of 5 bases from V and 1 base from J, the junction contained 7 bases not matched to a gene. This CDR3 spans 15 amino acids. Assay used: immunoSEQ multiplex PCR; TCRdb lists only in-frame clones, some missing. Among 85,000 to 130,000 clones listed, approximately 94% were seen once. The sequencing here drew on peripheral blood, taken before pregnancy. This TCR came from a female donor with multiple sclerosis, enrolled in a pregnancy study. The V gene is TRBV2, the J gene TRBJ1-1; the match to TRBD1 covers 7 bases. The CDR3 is CASSLQGRGNTEAFF. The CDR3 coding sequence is TGTGCCAGCAGTCTACAGGGGCGGGGGAACACTGAAGCTTTCTTT.